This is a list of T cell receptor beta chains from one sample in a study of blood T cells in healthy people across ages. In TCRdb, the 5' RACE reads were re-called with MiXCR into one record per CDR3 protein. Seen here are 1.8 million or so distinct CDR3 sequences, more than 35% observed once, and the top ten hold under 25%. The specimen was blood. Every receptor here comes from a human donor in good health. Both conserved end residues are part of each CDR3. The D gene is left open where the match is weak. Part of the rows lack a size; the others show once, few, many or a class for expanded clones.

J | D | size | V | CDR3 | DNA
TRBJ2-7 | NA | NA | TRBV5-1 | CASRRGGVYEQYF | TGCGCCAGCAGAAGGGGGGGCGTTTACGAGCAGTACTTC
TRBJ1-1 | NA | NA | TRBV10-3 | CASGQGGLFAFF | TGTGCCAGCGGTCAGGGAGGGCTTTTCGCTTTCTTT
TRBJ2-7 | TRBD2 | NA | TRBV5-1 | CASSWGLAAYSYEQYF | TGCGCCAGCAGCTGGGGACTAGCGGCTTACTCCTACGAGCAGTACTTC
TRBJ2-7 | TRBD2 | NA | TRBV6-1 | CASSKTSGAAYEQYF | TGTGCCAGCAGTAAAACTAGCGGGGCTGCTTACGAGCAGTACTTC
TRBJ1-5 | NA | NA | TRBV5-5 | CASSSQGGGFNQPQHF | TGTGCCAGCAGCTCGCAGGGCGGCGGATTCAATCAGCCCCAGCATTTT
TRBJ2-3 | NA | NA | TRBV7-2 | CASSDSSGSSTDTQYF | TGTGCCAGCAGCGACTCGTCTGGCTCTAGCACAGATACGCAGTATTTT
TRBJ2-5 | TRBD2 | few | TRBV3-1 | CASSPKPLGDYLKETQYF | TGTGCCAGCAGCCCGAAACCCCTAGGGGACTATCTTAAAGAGACCCAGTACTTC
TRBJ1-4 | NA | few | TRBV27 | CASSRLLSGYDNEKLFF | TGTGCCAGCAGTCGTCTACTCTCCGGTTATGATAATGAAAAACTGTTTTTT
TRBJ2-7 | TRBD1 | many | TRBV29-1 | CSVAKGADEQYF | TGCAGCGTTGCGAAGGGGGCCGACGAGCAGTACTTC
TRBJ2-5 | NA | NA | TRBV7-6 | CASSLGGEKYF | TGTGCCAGCAGCTTAGGGGGAGAAAAGTACTTC
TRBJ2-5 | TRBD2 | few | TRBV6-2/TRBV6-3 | CASSLFGTTPPMGTQYF | TGTGCCAGCAGTCTTTTTGGGACTACTCCCCCAATGGGGACCCAGTACTTC
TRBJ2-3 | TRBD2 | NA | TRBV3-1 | CAGSRTSGPTDTQYF | TGTGCCGGCAGCCGGACTAGCGGACCCACAGATACGCAGTATTTT
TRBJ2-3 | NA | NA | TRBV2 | CASSEVSPRGYF | TGTGCCAGCAGTGAAGTCTCCCCTAGAGGGTATTTT
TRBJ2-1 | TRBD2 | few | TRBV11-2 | CASSHGLAGGIYNEQFF | TGTGCCAGCAGCCATGGACTAGCGGGGGGTATTTACAATGAGCAGTTCTTC
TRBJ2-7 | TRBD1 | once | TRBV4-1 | CASSREPGGHAEQYF | TGCGCCAGCAGCCGTGAACCAGGGGGACACGCCGAGCAGTACTTC
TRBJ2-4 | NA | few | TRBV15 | CATREIANEDKNIQYF | TGTGCCACCAGGGAAATAGCCAACGAGGACAAAAACATTCAGTACTTC
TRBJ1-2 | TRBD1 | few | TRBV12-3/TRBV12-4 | CASSVSWDSYGYTF | TGTGCCAGCAGCGTATCGTGGGACAGCTATGGCTACACCTTC
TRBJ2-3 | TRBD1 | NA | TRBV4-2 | CASSQGRTGAGEDTQYF | TGTGCCAGCAGCCAAGGAAGGACAGGGGCTGGGGAAGATACGCAGTATTTT
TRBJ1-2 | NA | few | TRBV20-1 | CSARDLGWVKKGDYGYTF | TGCAGTGCTAGAGATCTAGGCTGGGTAAAAAAGGGGGACTATGGCTACACCTTC
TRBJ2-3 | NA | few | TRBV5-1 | CASSLEGTTDTQYF | TGCGCCAGCAGCTTGGAGGGCACCACAGATACGCAGTATTTT
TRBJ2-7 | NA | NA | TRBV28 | CASSFDRETSYEQYF | TGTGCCAGCAGCTTCGACCGGGAGACGTCCTACGAGCAGTACTTC
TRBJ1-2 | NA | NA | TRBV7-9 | CASSSQAGGDYGYTF | TGTGCCAGCAGCTCCCAGGCGGGGGGAGATTATGGCTACACCTTC
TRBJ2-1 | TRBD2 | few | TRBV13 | CASSRGTSDEQFF | TGTGCCAGCAGCCGCGGGACTAGTGATGAGCAGTTCTTC
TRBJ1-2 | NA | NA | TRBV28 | CASSSTRQDYGYTF | TGTGCCAGCAGTTCCACGAGACAGGACTATGGCTACACCTTC
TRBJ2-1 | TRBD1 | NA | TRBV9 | CASQAGQGDEQFF | TGTGCCAGCCAGGCGGGCCAGGGGGATGAGCAGTTCTTC
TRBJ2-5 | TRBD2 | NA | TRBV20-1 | CSARDPTSGTETQYF | TGCAGTGCTAGAGACCCGACTAGCGGTACAGAGACCCAGTACTTC
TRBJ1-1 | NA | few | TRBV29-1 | CSVALFTGNTEAFF | TGCAGCGTTGCCCTTTTCACAGGTAACACTGAAGCTTTCTTT
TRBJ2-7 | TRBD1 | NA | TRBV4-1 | CASSQGDRQYEQYF | TGCGCCAGCAGCCAAGGGGACAGACAGTACGAGCAGTACTTC
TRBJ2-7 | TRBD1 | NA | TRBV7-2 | CASSSDRAPYEQYF | TGTGCCAGCAGCTCGGACAGGGCACCCTACGAGCAGTACTTC
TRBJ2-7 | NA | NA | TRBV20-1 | CSARGLKGVSNEQYF | TGCAGTGCTAGAGGACTCAAGGGCGTCTCGAACGAGCAGTACTTC
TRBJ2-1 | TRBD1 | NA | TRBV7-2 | CASSPRTGKFF | TGTGCCAGCAGCCCAAGGACAGGGAAGTTCTTC
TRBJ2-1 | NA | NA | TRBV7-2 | CASSLAPGNHNEQFF | TGTGCCAGCAGCTTAGCGCCGGGGAACCACAATGAGCAGTTCTTC
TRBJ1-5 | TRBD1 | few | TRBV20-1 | CSARDRTGNQPQHF | TGCAGTGCTAGAGATAGGACAGGGAATCAGCCCCAGCATTTT